These 24 T cell receptor beta chains share one sample of origin, sequenced in a study of cytomegalovirus exposure and HLA in healthy donors. Data came from immunoSEQ multiplex PCR; TCRdb stores just in-frame clones and leaves some out. The sample has 150,000 to 200,000 clones, 85% seen once. Sequenced input: PBMCs. The receptors here all came from a man in his thirties or forties in good health and CMV-seropositive.

The chain joins TRBV6-5 to TRBJ1-1; TRBD1 agrees at 10 bases. The CDR3 is 14 amino acids. CDR1 and CDR2 from the germline V gene are MNHEY and SVGAGI. J was trimmed by 8 bases and V by 7 bases; bases with no gene match: 10. CDR3 loop: CASKPGQGWFEAFF. The CDR3 nucleotides are TGTGCCAGCAAACCGGGACAGGGGTGGTTCGAAGCTTTCTTT.

This clone was observed a handful of times. This chain connects TRBV6-6 to TRBJ1-6; 11 bases fit TRBD1. Germline V gene lookup returns CDR1 MNHNY and CDR2 SVGAGI (reference sequence). The CDR3 sequence is 15 residues long. V lost 5 bases to trimming and J lost 6 bases; unmatched junction nucleotides: 3. The CDR3: CASSPGQGVNSPLHF. CDR3 bases: TGTGCCAGCAGTCCGGGACAGGGGGTTAATTCACCCCTCCACTTT.

This chain uses TRBV7-2 with TRBJ1-3; 9 bases fit TRBD1. CDR3 size: 16 residues. J lost 1 base, V lost 6 bases, and 7 bases had no gene match. Germline CDR1 SGHTA, CDR2 FQGNSA. Written as DNA, the CDR3 is TGTGCCAGCAGTACGACCGGGACAGGGTCTGGAAACACCATATATTTT. It specifies CASSTTGTGSGNTIYF.

This clone was observed a handful of times. CDR3 nucleotide sequence: TGCGCCAGCAGCCGTATGGGACTAGCGGGGGGCGGGGGCACAGATACGCAGTATTTT. Translated: CASSRMGLAGGGGTDTQYF. The V call is TRBV4-3, the J call TRBJ2-3; TRBD2 aligns across 15 bases. CDR3 length: 19 amino acids. The ends lost 4 bases at V and 1 base at J; junction bases unmatched: 9. Germline V gives CDR1 LGHNA, CDR2 YSLEER.

This clone appeared a single time. V and J are TRBV7-9 and TRBJ2-1, with TRBD2 identical over 13 bases. This CDR3 has 14 residues. CDR1 is SEHNR, CDR2 FQNEAQ, per germline (reference sequence). V lost 6 bases to trimming and J lost 6 bases; unmatched junction nucleotides: 2. This CDR3 reads CASRTSGGANEQFF. CDR3 sequence (DNA): TGTGCCAGCAGAACTAGCGGGGGGGCCAATGAGCAGTTCTTC.

The chain uses TRBV2 and TRBJ1-5; no definite D call. The germline CDR1 and CDR2 sequences are SNHLY and FYNNEI. CDR3 length equals 18 residues. Trimming cost V 0 bases and J 2 bases, with 17 bases left between them. CDR3 residues: CASSEALGGEEGNQPQHF. For the CDR3, the DNA is TGTGCCAGCAGTGAAGCTTTAGGCGGGGAGGAGGGCAATCAGCCCCAGCATTTT.

The V call is TRBV5-1, the J call TRBJ2-1, with D tentatively TRBD2 (6 bases). Trimming stripped 7 bases from V and 7 bases from J, with 21 bases between. The CDR3 is made up of 15 amino acids. Germline assignment: CDR1 SGHRS and CDR2 YFSETQ. In nucleotides, the CDR3 is TGCGCCAGCGGTAGGAGGGGACCAGCCCCTAATGAGCAGTTCTTC. This translates into CASGRRGPAPNEQFF.

The table lists this clone with a few counts. The chain combines TRBV6-5 with TRBJ1-5; 8 bases are a match to TRBD1. The CDR3 runs 14 residues. The V gene's germline CDR1 is MNHEY and CDR2 SVGAGI. With V trimmed by 4 bases and J by 6 bases, 5 bases remained unmatched. The CDR3 DNA reads TGTGCCAGCAGTTCACAGGGGGGGGGTCAGCCCCAGCATTTT. It specifies CASSSQGGGQPQHF.

The chain uses TRBV29-1 and TRBJ2-7, with unresolved D. Per germline, CDR1 SQVTM and CDR2 ANQGSEA. V was shortened by 7 bases and J by 2 bases, with 9 bases between the two germline ends. The CDR3 runs to 11 residues. CDR3 in DNA: TGCAGCGGGGCTTCCCCCTACGAGCAGTACTTC. Translation gives CSGASPYEQYF.

The V and J genes are TRBV7-6 and TRBJ2-3; TRBD1 matches at 10 bases. The CDR3 length is 15 residues. V was pared by 5 bases and J by 1 base, with 3 bases of the junction left unmatched. The germline V gene has CDR1 SGHVS and CDR2 FNYEAQ. CDR3 DNA sequence: TGTGCCAGCAGCCCTGGACAGGGGGGCACAGATACGCAGTATTTT. Translating it yields CASSPGQGGTDTQYF.

A remark on this clone: Additional DNA sequences in this sample encode the identical CDR3. The rearrangement uses TRBV27 and TRBJ2-7; the D is unclear. V shed 0 bases and J shed 4 bases, with 4 bases lying between them. Germline V gives CDR1 MNHEY, CDR2 SMNVEV (reference sequence). The CDR3 has 12 amino acids. In DNA, the CDR3 is TGTGCCAGCAGTTTATCCGGTTACGAGCAGTACTTC. This translates into CASSLSGYEQYF.

This clone has only one observation. This chain joins TRBV7-8 and TRBJ1-3; D uncertain. Looked up from germline, CDR1 is SGHVS and CDR2 is FQNEAQ. CDR3 length equals 16 residues. Trimming took off 0 bases at V and 0 bases at J, with 9 bases between the two ends. This chain's CDR3 is CASSLAFSGSGNTIYF. The DNA of the CDR3 is TGTGCCAGCAGCTTAGCTTTTTCCGGCTCTGGAAACACCATATATTTT.

The chain couples TRBV25-1 to TRBJ2-2, with TRBD2 matching 8 bases. Germline CDR1 reads MGHDK; CDR2 reads SYGVNS. This CDR3 region has 14 residues. V lost 7 bases, J lost 3 bases, and 4 bases stayed unmatched. CDR3 in amino acids: CASKGGGYTGELFF. As DNA, the CDR3 is TGTGCCAGCAAGGGCGGGGGGTACACCGGGGAGCTGTTTTTT.

The chain has TRBV23-1 and TRBJ1-2; D is perhaps TRBD1 (5 bases). TRBV23-1 is an ORF, with its function uncertain. This CDR3 contains 16 residues. Trimming cost V 0 bases and J 8 bases, with 19 bases left between them. In DNA, the CDR3 is TGCGCCAGCAGTCAATCAGGGGTGCATGGCAAAGGAGGCTACACCTTC. Translated, it gives CASSQSGVHGKGGYTF.

This rearrangement joins TRBV18 to TRBJ1-4; unclear D gene. This CDR3 has 18 amino acids. V lost 0 bases and J lost 6, with 20 bases in between. The germline V gene has CDR1 KGHSH and CDR2 LQKENI. This CDR3 is CASSPPIGQANQDEKLFF. CDR3 nucleotide sequence: TGTGCCAGCTCACCACCGATTGGCCAGGCCAACCAGGATGAAAAACTGTTTTTT.

The chain couples TRBV7-2 to TRBJ1-2; D might be TRBD1 (5 bases). The CDR3 is made up of 14 amino acids. V lost 4 bases and J 5 bases, leaving 14 bases between the germline ends. Germline assignment: CDR1 SGHTA and CDR2 FQGNSA. In DNA form, the CDR3 reads TGTGCCAGCAGCTCACCGACAGTCCTTTATGGCTACACCTTC. It encodes CASSSPTVLYGYTF.

This sequence joins TRBV12-5 and TRBJ2-7; perhaps TRBD2 as D (6 bases). Germline V lookup: CDR1 LGHNT, CDR2 FRNRAP. The CDR3 is made up of 14 amino acids. V lost 0 bases, J lost 1 base, and 7 bases lay in between. The CDR3 DNA follows: TGTGCTAGTGGTTTGGTCGGGGGTTCCTACGAGCAGTACTTC. It is translated as CASGLVGGSYEQYF.

The chain employs TRBV4-3 and TRBJ2-7; the D gene is possibly TRBD2 (5 bases). Looked up from germline, CDR1 is LGHNA and CDR2 is YSLEER. The V gene lost 4 bases and the J gene lost 0 bases, with 13 bases spanning the gap. This CDR3 is built from 15 residues. DNA for the CDR3: TGCGCCAGCAGCCCCGGGATGCCTGCCTCCTACGAGCAGTACTTC. This translates into CASSPGMPASYEQYF.

This chain uses TRBV7-9 with TRBJ2-2; TRBD2 might be the D (7 bases). V was shortened by 4 bases and J by 1 base, with 16 bases between the two germline ends. The CDR3 consists of 17 residues. Germline CDR1 SEHNR, CDR2 FQNEAQ (reference sequence). The CDR3 loop reads CASSSLYGGQNTGELFF. CDR3 bases: TGTGCCAGCAGCTCATTGTACGGGGGGCAGAACACCGGGGAGCTGTTTTTT. The entire variable domain, with the rest obtained from reference TRBV7-9 and TRBJ2-2, is as follows: DTGVSQNPRHKITKRGQNVTFRCDPISEHNRLYWYRQTLGQGPEFLTYFQNEAQLEKSRLLSDRFSAERPKGSFSTLEIQRTEQGDSAMYLCASSSLYGGQNTGELFFGEGSRLTVL.

V usage is TRBV7-8 and J usage is TRBJ1-6; 7 nucleotides agree with TRBD1. V lost 1 base and J lost 10; bases outside the gene matches: 4. Germline values: CDR1 SGHVS, CDR2 FQNEAQ. The CDR3 covers 14 residues. The CDR3 DNA sequence: TGTGCCAGCAGCTTAGAGGGACAGCCCTCACCCCTCCACTTT. It encodes CASSLEGQPSPLHF.

The rearrangement links TRBV6-6 to TRBJ2-7; TRBD2 is a possible D gene (6 bases). V lost 5 bases, J lost 2 bases, and 13 bases lay in between. The CDR3 is made up of 14 amino acids. CDR1 MNHNY and CDR2 SVGAGI come from the germline V gene (reference sequence). As DNA, the CDR3 is TGTGCCAGCAGTACAGCGGGCCGCCCCTACGAGCAGTACTTC. Its translation: CASSTAGRPYEQYF.

This chain joins TRBV2 and TRBJ2-5; 9 bases fit TRBD2. The CDR3 consists of 15 residues. V lost 9 bases, J lost 4 bases, and 12 bases stayed unmatched. Germline CDR1 is SNHLY and CDR2 is FYNNEI. The CDR3 is CARQPSLAGLETQYF. In nucleotides, the CDR3 is TGTGCCAGACAGCCCAGTCTAGCGGGGCTAGAGACCCAGTACTTC.

V usage is TRBV4-1 and J usage is TRBJ2-2; 8 bases map to TRBD1. CDR1 MGHRA and CDR2 YSYEKL come from the germline V gene. With 2 bases clipped from V and 4 bases from J, the junction kept 6 bases outside the gene matches. CDR3 size: 16 residues. Here the CDR3 DNA reads TGCGCCAGCAGCCAACCCTTGGGACAGGCCACCGGGGAGCTGTTTTTT. As protein: CASSQPLGQATGELFF.

This sequence joins TRBV9 and TRBJ1-3; D unclear. The germline V and J ends were trimmed by 0 bases and 0 bases, with 4 bases remaining between them. The CDR3 contains 14 residues. Germline loops: CDR1 SGDLS, CDR2 YYNGEE. This CDR3 is CASSVALSGNTIYF. Written as DNA, the CDR3 is TGTGCCAGCAGCGTAGCTCTCTCTGGAAACACCATATATTTT.